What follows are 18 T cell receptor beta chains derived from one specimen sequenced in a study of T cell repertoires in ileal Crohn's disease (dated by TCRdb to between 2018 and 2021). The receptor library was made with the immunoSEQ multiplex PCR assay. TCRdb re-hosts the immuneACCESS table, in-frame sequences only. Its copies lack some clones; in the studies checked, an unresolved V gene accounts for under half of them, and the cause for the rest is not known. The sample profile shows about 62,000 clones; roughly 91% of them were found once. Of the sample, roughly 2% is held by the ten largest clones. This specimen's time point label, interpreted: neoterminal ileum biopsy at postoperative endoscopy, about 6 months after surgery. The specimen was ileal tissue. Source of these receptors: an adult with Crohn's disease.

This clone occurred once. The CDR3 DNA reads TGTGCCAGCAGCTTAGGGCCCATGGGAGCGAATTCACCCCTCCACTTT. It encodes CASSLGPMGANSPLHF. The rearrangement uses TRBV11-2 and TRBJ1-6; D is uncertain. CDR3 length: 16 residues. The V and J ends lost 1 base and 7 bases respectively, with 14 bases between them. Germline V gene lookup returns CDR1 SGHAT and CDR2 FQNNGV.

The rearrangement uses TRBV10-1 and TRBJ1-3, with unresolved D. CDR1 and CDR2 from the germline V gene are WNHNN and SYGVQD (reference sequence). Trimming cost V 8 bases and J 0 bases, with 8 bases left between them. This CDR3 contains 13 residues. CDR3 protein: CASDTSSGNTIYF. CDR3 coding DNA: TGCGCCAGCGACACGAGCTCTGGAAACACCATATATTTT.

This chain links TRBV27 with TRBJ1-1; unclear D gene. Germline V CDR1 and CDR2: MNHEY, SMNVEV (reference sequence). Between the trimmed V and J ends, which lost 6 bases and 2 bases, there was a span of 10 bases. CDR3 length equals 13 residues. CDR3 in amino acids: CASRRVSNTEAFF. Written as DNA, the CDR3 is TGTGCCAGCAGGAGGGTCTCTAACACTGAAGCTTTCTTT.

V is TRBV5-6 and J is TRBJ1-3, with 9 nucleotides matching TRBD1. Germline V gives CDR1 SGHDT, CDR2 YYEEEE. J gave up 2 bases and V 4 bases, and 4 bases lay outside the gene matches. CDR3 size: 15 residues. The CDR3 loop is CASSGTGWAGNTIYF. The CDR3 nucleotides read TGTGCCAGCAGCGGGACAGGGTGGGCTGGAAACACCATATATTTT.

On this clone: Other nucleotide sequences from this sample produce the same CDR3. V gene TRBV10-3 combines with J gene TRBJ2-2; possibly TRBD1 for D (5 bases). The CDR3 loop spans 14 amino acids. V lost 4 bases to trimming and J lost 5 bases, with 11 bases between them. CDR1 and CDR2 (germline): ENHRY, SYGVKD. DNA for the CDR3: TGTGCCATCAGTGGTACAGGTAATACCGGGGAGCTGTTTTTT. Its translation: CAISGTGNTGELFF.

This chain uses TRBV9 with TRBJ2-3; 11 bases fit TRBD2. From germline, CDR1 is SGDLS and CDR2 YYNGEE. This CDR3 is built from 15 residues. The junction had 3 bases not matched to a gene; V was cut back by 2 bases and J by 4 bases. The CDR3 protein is CASSVSSGRSDTQYF. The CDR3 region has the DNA TGTGCCAGCAGCGTCTCTAGCGGGAGGTCAGATACGCAGTATTTT.

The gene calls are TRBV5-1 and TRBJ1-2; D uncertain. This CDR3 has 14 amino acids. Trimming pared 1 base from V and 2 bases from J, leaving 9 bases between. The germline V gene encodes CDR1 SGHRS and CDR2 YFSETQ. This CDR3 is CASSLSSGNYGYTF. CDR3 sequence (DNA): TGCGCCAGCAGCTTGTCTTCAGGCAACTATGGCTACACCTTC.

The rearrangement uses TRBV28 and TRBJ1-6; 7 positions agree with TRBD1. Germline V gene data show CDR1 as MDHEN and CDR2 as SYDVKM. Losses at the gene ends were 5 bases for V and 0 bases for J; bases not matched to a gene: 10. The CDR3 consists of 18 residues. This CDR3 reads CASSPRQGGVSYNSPLHF. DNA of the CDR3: TGTGCCAGCAGTCCACGACAGGGTGGAGTCTCCTATAATTCACCCCTCCACTTT.

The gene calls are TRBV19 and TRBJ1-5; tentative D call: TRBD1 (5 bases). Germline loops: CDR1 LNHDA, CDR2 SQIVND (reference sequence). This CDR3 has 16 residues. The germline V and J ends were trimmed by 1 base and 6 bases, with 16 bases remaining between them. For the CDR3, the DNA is TGTGCCAGTAGTATAGCGGGAAAGGGGAGGGCTCAGCCCCAGCATTTT. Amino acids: CASSIAGKGRAQPQHF. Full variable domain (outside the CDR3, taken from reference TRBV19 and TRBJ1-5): DGGITQSPKYLFRKEGQNVTLSCEQNLNHDAMYWYRQDPGQGLRLIYYSQIVNDFQKGDIAEGYSVSREKKESFPLTVTSAQKNPTAFYLCASSIAGKGRAQPQHFGDGTRLSIL.

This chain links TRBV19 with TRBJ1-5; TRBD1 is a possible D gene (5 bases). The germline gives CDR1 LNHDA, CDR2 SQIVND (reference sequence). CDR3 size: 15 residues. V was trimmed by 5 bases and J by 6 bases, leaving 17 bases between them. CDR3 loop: CASSPTWGSSQPQHF. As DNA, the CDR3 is TGTGCCAGTAGTCCTACGTGGGGCTCGAGTCAGCCCCAGCATTTT.

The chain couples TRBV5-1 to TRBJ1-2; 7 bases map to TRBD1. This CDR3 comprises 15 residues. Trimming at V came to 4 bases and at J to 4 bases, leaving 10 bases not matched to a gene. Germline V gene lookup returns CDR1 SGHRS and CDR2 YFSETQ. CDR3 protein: CASSRGDREIYGYTF. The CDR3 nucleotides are TGCGCCAGCAGCCGAGGAGACAGGGAAATCTATGGCTACACCTTC.

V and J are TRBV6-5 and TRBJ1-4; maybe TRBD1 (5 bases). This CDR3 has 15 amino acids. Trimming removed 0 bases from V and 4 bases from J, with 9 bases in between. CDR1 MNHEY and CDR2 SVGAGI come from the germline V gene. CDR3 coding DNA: TGTGCCAGCAGTTACTCGACAGCATTTAATGAAAAACTGTTTTTT. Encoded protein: CASSYSTAFNEKLFF.

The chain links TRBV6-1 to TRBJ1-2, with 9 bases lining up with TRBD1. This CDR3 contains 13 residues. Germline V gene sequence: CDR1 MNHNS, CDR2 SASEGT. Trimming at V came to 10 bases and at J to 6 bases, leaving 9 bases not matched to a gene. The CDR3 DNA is TGTGCCATCAAAACAGGGGGCCTAAATGGCTACACCTTC. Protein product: CAIKTGGLNGYTF.

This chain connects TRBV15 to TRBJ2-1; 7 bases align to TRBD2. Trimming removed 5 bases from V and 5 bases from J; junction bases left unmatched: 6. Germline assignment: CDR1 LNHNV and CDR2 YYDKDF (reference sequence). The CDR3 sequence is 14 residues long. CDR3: CATSGRAINNEQFF. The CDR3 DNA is TGTGCCACCAGCGGGAGGGCCATTAACAATGAGCAGTTCTTC.

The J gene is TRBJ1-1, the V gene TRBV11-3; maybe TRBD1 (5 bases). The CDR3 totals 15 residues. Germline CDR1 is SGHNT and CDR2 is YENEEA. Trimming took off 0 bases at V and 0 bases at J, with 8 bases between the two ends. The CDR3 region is CASSLDSGLNTEAFF. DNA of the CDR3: TGTGCCAGCAGCTTAGATTCAGGGTTGAACACTGAAGCTTTCTTT.

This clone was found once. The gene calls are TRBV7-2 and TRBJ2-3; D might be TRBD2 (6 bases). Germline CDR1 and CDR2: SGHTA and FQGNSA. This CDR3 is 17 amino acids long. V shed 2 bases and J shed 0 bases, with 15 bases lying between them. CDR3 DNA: TGTGCCAGCAGCTTATATATTGGTGGGGGGAGCACAGATACGCAGTATTTT. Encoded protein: CASSLYIGGGSTDTQYF. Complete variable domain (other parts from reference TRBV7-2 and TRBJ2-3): GAGVSQSPSNKVTEKGKDVELRCDPISGHTALYWYRQSLGQGLEFLIYFQGNSAPDKSGLPSDRFSAERTGGSVSTLTIQRTQQEDSAVYLCASSLYIGGGSTDTQYFGPGTRLTVL.

CDR3 DNA sequence: TGTGCCAGCAGCTTGGGGTCGGAGTTACATGGAAACACCATATATTTT. This codes for CASSLGSELHGNTIYF. The V call is TRBV5-4, the J call TRBJ1-3; D remains ambiguous. The CDR3 runs to 16 residues. The germline CDR1 and CDR2 sequences are SGHNT and YYREEE (reference sequence). Trimming stripped 0 bases from V and 3 bases from J, with 13 bases between.

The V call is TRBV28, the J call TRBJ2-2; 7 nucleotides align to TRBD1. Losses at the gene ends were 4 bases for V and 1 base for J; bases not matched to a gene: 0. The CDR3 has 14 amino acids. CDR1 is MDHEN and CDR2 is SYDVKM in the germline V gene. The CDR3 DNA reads TGTGCCAGCAGTTGGACAGGGAACACCGGGGAGCTGTTTTTT. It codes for CASSWTGNTGELFF.